These T cell receptor beta chains were read from a single sample in a study of blood T cells in healthy people across ages. TCRdb analysed the 5' RACE reads with MiXCR anew, one entry per CDR3 protein. The sample has roughly 1.5 million distinct CDR3 sequences; roughly 43% are singletons. Sequencing was carried out using blood. The source is a woman aged 18 to 35 in good health. CDR3s leave out the opening cysteine and the closing phenylalanine or tryptophan. D genes are given only for firm matches.

D gene | J gene | V gene | CDR3 length | CDR3 protein
- | TRBJ2-6 | TRBV3-1 | 14 | ASSPEGGFGANVLT
TRBD2 | TRBJ2-1 | TRBV3-1 | 14 | TSSQPSGGPYNEQF
- | TRBJ1-5 | TRBV6-1 | 12 | ASSEPYSNQPQH
- | TRBJ2-7 | TRBV5-1 | 11 | ASGPTDSYEQY
TRBD1 | TRBJ1-5 | TRBV27 | 14 | ASSGGTGVRNQPQH
- | TRBJ1-6 | TRBV6-6 | 10 | AGSSYNSPLH
TRBD1 | TRBJ2-5 | TRBV29-1 | 11 | SVGTGGGETQY
TRBD2 | TRBJ2-1 | TRBV6-2/TRBV6-3 | 14 | ASRLYGLAGANEQF
- | TRBJ1-1 | TRBV15 | 12 | ATSRDRGRGEAF
- | TRBJ2-7 | TRBV28 | 11 | ASSVRGSYEQY
- | TRBJ2-1 | TRBV19 | 10 | ASNTLGNEQF
TRBD1 | TRBJ1-3 | TRBV20-1 | 13 | SARKLRDRGNTIY
TRBD1 | TRBJ1-2 | TRBV5-1 | 15 | ASSSTDRGWGNYGYT
- | TRBJ1-2 | TRBV4-1 | 13 | ASSVWMSENYGYT
TRBD1 | TRBJ2-3 | TRBV7-9 | 14 | ASSRLTGGLADTQY
TRBD1 | TRBJ1-2 | TRBV13 | 12 | ASGTVPVGYGYT
- | - | TRBV7-9 | 14 | ASSPNSGLSYNEQY
- | TRBJ1-2 | TRBV4-3 | 13 | ASSHLRDSNHGYT
- | TRBJ1-2 | TRBV2 | 13 | ASSERPILSYGYT
- | TRBJ1-1 | TRBV10-3 | 11 | AISEVPVTEAF
- | TRBJ2-1 | TRBV20-1 | 13 | SARGGAGASNEQF
- | TRBJ1-1 | TRBV12-3/TRBV12-4 | 12 | ASSQTGSNTEAF
- | TRBJ1-5 | TRBV24-1 | 13 | ATSVVAPGNQPQH
- | TRBJ2-3 | TRBV15 | 16 | ATSRGPGSGGALDTQY
- | TRBJ1-2 | TRBV7-2 | 13 | ASTLLSRKSSGYT
TRBD1 | TRBJ2-5 | TRBV10-1 | 12 | ASSEGQGKNEQY
- | TRBJ2-1 | TRBV15 | 11 | ATSSPLINEQF
TRBD1 | TRBJ1-2 | TRBV20-1 | 12 | SARLRTGLDGYT
- | - | TRBV3-1 | 10 | ASSPGSQTQY
- | TRBJ2-7 | TRBV10-3 | 11 | AINDGQSYEQY
- | TRBJ2-7 | TRBV28 | 13 | ASSSIRFSSYEQY
- | TRBJ2-7 | TRBV4-3 | 11 | ASSQFRNYEQY
TRBD2 | TRBJ2-1 | TRBV11-2 | 14 | ASSLVRLAGGHEQF
TRBD1 | TRBJ1-2 | TRBV27 | 11 | ASAIQQGLGYT